The present entry profiles one T cell receptor beta chain with its context. As yet, its antigen is unknown. Stated time point: cycle 4 day 1 (C4D1), after 6 weeks of nivolumab. Each and every patient relapsed after autologous stem cell transplantation, and patients got differing brentuximab vedotin exposure. CDR3 length: 15 amino acids. Germline lookup yields CDR1 ENHRY and CDR2 SYGVKD. Trimming cost V 1 base and J 7 bases; bases outside gene matches: 7. Generated by immunoSEQ multiplex PCR, the TCRdb table keeps only in-frame clones and is missing some. The profile covers about 60,000 clones, with 75% to 95% appearing a single time and 10% to 13% taken by the ten largest. This record belongs to a study of PD-1 blockade in classical Hodgkin lymphoma. Overall study findings and caveats: Partial responders and progressors had significantly lower baseline TCR diversity. Exclusion removed patients who began nivolumab under 1 year after ASCT. Possible causes of repertoire differences, disease activity or prior therapy, remain undefined.

The material was peripheral blood mononuclear cells (PBMCs), obtained before the fourth cycle of nivolumab. The sequence came from a human donor with classical Hodgkin lymphoma. This chain connects TRBV10-3 to TRBJ2-4; 7 bases map to TRBD2. CDR3 coding DNA: TGTGCCATCAGTGAGTTTGCGGGGGTCGGTAACATTCAGTACTTC. Its protein product is CAISEFAGVGNIQYF.